Listed here is a single T cell receptor (beta chain). This entry is derived from a study of blood T cell repertoires in COVID-19. Study overall: PBMCs, B-cell-depleted T cells, or T cells provided the cDNA or gDNA that made up the material.

Original handling: The authors estimated nucleated cell counts from reference gene primer amplification. This table comes from immunoSEQ multiplex PCR, and its TCRdb copy is limited to in-frame clones, with some not included. That table supplies the V and J calls and clone size; D and trimming were determined from the DNA. The sample lists roughly 50,000 clones, 80% to 90% occurring once. Germline assignment: CDR1 SNHLY and CDR2 FYNNEI. Trimming shortened V by 5 bases and J by 4 bases, and 12 bases separated the two germline ends. This CDR3 is built from 14 residues. The TCR originated in an elderly woman with acute or convalescent COVID-19. This chain joins TRBV2 and TRBJ1-5, with a tentative D call TRBD1 (6 bases). Sequencing used peripheral blood. The chain's CDR3 is CASSTGLGNQPQHF. CDR3 coding DNA: TGTGCCAGCAGTACAGGGTTGGGGAATCAGCCCCAGCATTTT. The variable domain in full, completed from reference TRBV2 and TRBJ1-5, reads EPEVTQTPSHQVTQMGQEVILRCVPISNHLYFYWYRQILGQKVEFLVSFYNNEISEKSEIFDDQFSVERPDGSNFTLKIRSTKLEDSAMYFCASSTGLGNQPQHFGDGTRLSIL.